Each of the 11 T cell receptor beta chains below was sequenced from the same sample in a study of shared clonotypes between healthy human individuals. Positive CCR7 selection of CD45RO-negative cells yielded the naive CD8 cells, and terminally differentiated effector memory CD45RA+ cells were excluded. This table comes from immunoSEQ multiplex PCR, and its TCRdb copy is limited to in-frame clones, with some not included. The repertoire holds around 600,000 clones, with about 95% as singletons. The sample was naive CD8+ T cells sorted from blood. The origin of the receptors is a woman aged 25 to 39 in good health.

The V call is TRBV28, the J call TRBJ1-1; D uncertain. V lost 5 bases and J lost 3, with 13 bases in between. The CDR3 contains 14 residues. Germline lookup yields CDR1 MDHEN and CDR2 SYDVKM. The CDR3: CASSPRGRDTEAFF. CDR3 in DNA: TGTGCCAGCAGTCCACGGGGTCGCGACACTGAAGCTTTCTTT.

This clone occurred once. The sample carries other DNA sequences with the same CDR3. The chain is built from TRBV27 and TRBJ1-1, with 7 bases aligning to TRBD1. From germline, CDR1 is MNHEY and CDR2 SMNVEV (reference sequence). The V gene end was trimmed by 6 bases and the J gene end by 4 bases; junction bases not matched to a gene: 11. The length of the CDR3 is 15 residues. The DNA of the CDR3 is TGTGCCAGCAGCTTAGAGGGGACAGCTGCCACTGAAGCTTTCTTT. It codes for CASSLEGTAATEAFF.

CDR3 DNA: TGTGCCTGGAGTGTATCGCAGGGGGCCTACGAGCAGTACTTC. This translates into CAWSVSQGAYEQYF. The chain uses TRBV30 and TRBJ2-7, with 7 bases lining up with TRBD1. From germline, CDR1 is GTSNPN and CDR2 SVGIG (reference sequence). The length of the CDR3 is 14 residues. V gave up 0 bases and J gave up 2 bases; unmatched junction bases: 4.

The chain couples TRBV4-1 to TRBJ2-7; D uncertain. The CDR3 is 13 residues long. The V end lost 0 bases, the J end lost 4 bases, and 7 bases lay between the germline ends. Germline assignment: CDR1 MGHRA and CDR2 YSYEKL. The chain's CDR3 is CASSQDLQYEQYF. CDR3 in DNA: TGCGCCAGCAGCCAAGATCTCCAGTACGAGCAGTACTTC.

This clone turned up a few times. The chain carries TRBV5-6 and TRBJ2-7; D ambiguous. The CDR3 runs to 12 residues. V was clipped by 0 bases and J by 3 bases, with 4 bases between them. Per germline, CDR1 SGHDT and CDR2 YYEEEE. The CDR3 coding sequence is TGTGCCAGCAGCTTGGCCCTCTACGAGCAGTACTTC. Encoded protein: CASSLALYEQYF.

As for this clone: The same CDR3 also results from other DNA sequences found in this sample. The chain has TRBV28 and TRBJ1-1, with D maybe TRBD1 (6 bases). CDR3 length: 11 residues. Between the trimmed V and J ends, which lost 6 bases and 8 bases, there was a span of 10 bases. Germline CDR1 reads MDHEN; CDR2 reads SYDVKM. The chain's CDR3 is CASSRGTEAFF. The CDR3 DNA reads TGTGCCAGCAGCCGAGGGACAGAAGCTTTCTTT.

The chain joins TRBV12-5 to TRBJ2-1; perhaps TRBD2 as D (5 bases). The CDR3 runs 15 residues. Trimming cost V 1 base and J 3 bases, with 10 bases left between them. CDR1 and CDR2 (germline): LGHNT, FRNRAP. CDR3 residues: CASGLDPGFYNEQFF. The CDR3, as DNA: TGTGCTAGTGGTTTGGACCCGGGATTCTACAATGAGCAGTTCTTC.

The chain carries TRBV14 and TRBJ2-1; D not resolved. Trimming removed 3 bases at V and 0 bases at J, with 12 bases between. The germline gives CDR1 SGHDN, CDR2 FVKESK. The CDR3 is 16 amino acids. The CDR3 protein is CASSQISRSSYNEQFF. The CDR3 DNA is TGTGCCAGCAGCCAGATAAGCAGGAGCTCCTACAATGAGCAGTTCTTC. Full variable domain (missing parts from reference TRBV14 and TRBJ2-1): EAGVTQFPSHSVIEKGQTVTLRCDPISGHDNLYWYRRVMGKEIKFLLHFVKESKQDESGMPNNRFLAERTGGTYSTLKVQPAELEDSGVYFCASSQISRSSYNEQFFGPGTRLTVL.

The chain combines TRBV7-9 with TRBJ2-7, with 8 nucleotides matching TRBD1. Germline V lookup: CDR1 SEHNR, CDR2 FQNEAQ (reference sequence). The CDR3 contains 14 residues. The V and J ends lost 4 bases and 6 bases, in that order; junction bases with no gene match: 8. This CDR3 is CASSSQDRALEQYF. CDR3 nucleotide sequence: TGTGCCAGCAGCTCCCAGGACAGGGCCCTCGAGCAGTACTTC.

The chain carries TRBV9 and TRBJ1-2; 7 bases line up with TRBD1. Trimming at V came to 3 bases and at J to 4 bases, leaving 12 bases not matched to a gene. The CDR3 has 16 amino acids. Per the germline V gene, CDR1 is SGDLS and CDR2 is YYNGEE. The CDR3 sequence: CASSGPSGQLGYGYTF. For the CDR3, the DNA is TGTGCCAGCAGCGGTCCTTCGGGACAGCTCGGCTATGGCTACACCTTC.

The chain joins TRBV19 to TRBJ1-1, with a tentative D call TRBD1 (6 bases). Germline V gene data show CDR1 as LNHDA and CDR2 as SQIVND (reference sequence). The CDR3 is made up of 16 amino acids. Trimming removed 7 bases at V and 0 bases at J, with 18 bases between. The CDR3 loop reads CASTNRGGGMNTEAFF. The CDR3 nucleotides are TGTGCCAGTACCAATAGGGGAGGGGGGATGAACACTGAAGCTTTCTTT.